This T cell receptor beta chain emerged from a study of blood T cell repertoires in COVID-19. Study in general: Italy, Spain and the United States were the sources of the convalescent and acute COVID-19 samples. T cells, B-cell-depleted T cells, or PBMCs provided the cDNA or gDNA that served as material.

In germline, CDR1 is SGHNT, CDR2 YENEEA. The V segment lost 1 base and the J segment 1 base; nucleotides outside the gene matches: 2. CDR3 length: 16 amino acids. Source study methods: Estimation of nucleated cell counts was performed using reference gene primer amplification. Profiling relied on immunoSEQ multiplex PCR, and the TCRdb table lists in-frame clones only, not all of them. V and J calls and clone size are those listed in that table; D and trimming were worked out from the DNA. Of about 35,000 clones in the sample, about 87% were seen once. Sequencing input: peripheral blood. The chain carries TRBV11-3 and TRBJ2-3; 10 positions match TRBD2. The TCR sequence derives from a human donor in a cohort sampled during active COVID-19. The CDR3 DNA follows: TGTGCCAGCAGCTTAGGGACTAGCGGTGGCACAGATACGCAGTATTTT. Amino acid sequence: CASSLGTSGGTDTQYF.